These 4 T cell receptor beta chains were all obtained from the same sample, sequenced in a study of identical twins. TCRdb itself ran the 5' RACE reads through MiXCR, one entry per CDR3 protein. The sample lists roughly 470,000 distinct CDR3 sequences; around an eighth were seen once. The same data also contributed to another study, on yellow fever vaccine responses in identical twins.

Sequenced sample: CD4+ T cells sorted from blood. These receptors were taken from a woman aged 18-35 years in good health.

In this sample, this clonotype turned up many times. This sequence joins TRBV10-3 and TRBJ2-3; 7 bases agree with TRBD2. This CDR3 is built from 18 residues. CDR1 is ENHRY, CDR2 SYGVKD, per germline. V gave up 5 bases and J gave up 2 bases; unmatched junction bases: 16. This CDR3 reads CAISTPLGLAAATDTQYF. In DNA form, the CDR3 reads TGTGCCATCAGTACCCCCCTGGGTCTAGCGGCAGCCACAGATACGCAGTATTTT.

Only a few counts were recorded for this clonotype. The chain combines TRBV9 with TRBJ2-7; 16 nucleotides agree with TRBD2. Germline V gene data show CDR1 as SGDLS and CDR2 as YYNGEE. The CDR3 sequence is 15 residues long. The J segment lost 9 bases and the V segment lost 4 bases, leaving 7 bases of the junction unmatched. Here the CDR3 DNA reads TGTGCCAGCAGCCCCGGGACTAGCGGGAGGGCGGGGCAGTACTTC. This gives the protein CASSPGTSGRAGQYF.

The sample holds a few counts of this clonotype. The chain couples TRBV11-1 to TRBJ1-1, with TRBD1 matching 8 bases. Germline CDR1 reads SGHAT; CDR2 reads FQDESV (reference sequence). After removal of 3 bases from V and 5 bases from J, the junction contained 5 bases not matched to a gene. This CDR3 has 14 residues. The CDR3 DNA follows: TGTGCCAGCAGCTTCGGACAGGGAAGTACTGAAGCTTTCTTT. Translation gives CASSFGQGSTEAFF.

The sample holds a few counts of this clonotype. The V call is TRBV12-3 or TRBV12-4, the J call TRBJ2-3, with 10 bases fitting TRBD2. The V and J ends lost 5 bases and 4 bases, in that order; junction bases with no gene match: 6. The CDR3 is made up of 15 amino acids. CDR3 sequence (DNA): TGTGCCAGCAGTGCTAGCGGGAGTCGGGCAGATACGCAGTATTTT. It codes for CASSASGSRADTQYF.